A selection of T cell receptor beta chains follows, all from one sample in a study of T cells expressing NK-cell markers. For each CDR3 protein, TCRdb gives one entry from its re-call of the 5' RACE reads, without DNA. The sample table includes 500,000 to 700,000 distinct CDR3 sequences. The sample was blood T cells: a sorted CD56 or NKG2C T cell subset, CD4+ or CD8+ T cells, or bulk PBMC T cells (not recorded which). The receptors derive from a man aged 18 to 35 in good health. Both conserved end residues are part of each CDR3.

cdr3_aa: CASSFDRTRYNEQFF; j_call: TRBJ2-1; v_call: TRBV12-3/TRBV12-4
cdr3_aa: CASSYTGTAYNEQFF; j_call: TRBJ2-1; v_call: TRBV6-5
cdr3_aa: CASLGTAYNSPLHF; j_call: TRBJ1-6; v_call: TRBV12-3/TRBV12-4
cdr3_aa: CASSPQPGTSGSSNEQFF; j_call: TRBJ2-1; v_call: TRBV5-1
cdr3_aa: CASCWGRESTDTQYF; j_call: TRBJ2-3; v_call: TRBV2
cdr3_aa: CASSPRSPGMNYGYTF; j_call: TRBJ1-2; v_call: TRBV27
cdr3_aa: CSVPGGTKLNYGYTF; j_call: TRBJ1-2; v_call: TRBV29-1
cdr3_aa: CAISAPSGANVLTF; j_call: TRBJ2-6; v_call: TRBV10-3
cdr3_aa: CASSTCRANYGYTF; j_call: TRBJ1-2; v_call: TRBV21-1
cdr3_aa: CASSPLLGGYNEQFF; j_call: TRBJ2-1; v_call: TRBV6-5
cdr3_aa: CASSLTGGRNSPLHF; j_call: TRBJ1-6; v_call: TRBV7-2
cdr3_aa: CASSQSSGAGVNQPQHF; j_call: TRBJ1-5; v_call: TRBV4-2
cdr3_aa: CASSYSRASRNTDTQYF; j_call: TRBJ2-3; v_call: TRBV6-5
cdr3_aa: CASSLVRLPGDEQFF; j_call: TRBJ2-1; v_call: TRBV7-2
cdr3_aa: CASSLWGRGPLNTEAFF; j_call: TRBJ1-1; v_call: TRBV5-6
cdr3_aa: CSVGRGAYQETQYF; j_call: TRBJ2-5; v_call: TRBV29-1
cdr3_aa: CASSSQGQNQPQHF; j_call: TRBJ1-5; v_call: TRBV7-9
cdr3_aa: CATSDPQGNLETQYF; j_call: TRBJ2-5; v_call: TRBV24-1
cdr3_aa: CAWSVARGGAFF; j_call: TRBJ1-1; v_call: TRBV30
cdr3_aa: CASSYSSRQQETQYF; j_call: TRBJ2-5; v_call: TRBV6-5
cdr3_aa: CASSTGGTGVQETQYF; j_call: TRBJ2-5; v_call: TRBV5-1
cdr3_aa: CASRGMSNGANVLTF; j_call: TRBJ2-6; v_call: TRBV28
cdr3_aa: CASIKGGVRETQYF; j_call: TRBJ2-5; v_call: TRBV28
cdr3_aa: CATGTGSADTQYF; j_call: TRBJ2-3; v_call: TRBV6-1
cdr3_aa: CASSDLVAGDFDTQYF; j_call: TRBJ2-3; v_call: TRBV2
cdr3_aa: CSSPGAGGPSGELFF; j_call: TRBJ2-2; v_call: TRBV20-1
cdr3_aa: CASTRGTGGQPQHF; j_call: TRBJ1-5; v_call: TRBV7-2
cdr3_aa: CASSDTFLAGAEQFF; j_call: TRBJ2-1; v_call: TRBV6-1
cdr3_aa: CSVVRLFTDTQYF; j_call: TRBJ2-3; v_call: TRBV29-1
cdr3_aa: CASSLAPSGDGNEKLFF; j_call: TRBJ1-4; v_call: TRBV5-1
cdr3_aa: CSAKPGATSMNTEAFF; j_call: TRBJ1-1; v_call: TRBV20-1
cdr3_aa: CASSYARGSYNEQFF; j_call: TRBJ2-1; v_call: TRBV6-2/TRBV6-3
cdr3_aa: CATSDPRGPGETQYF; j_call: TRBJ2-5; v_call: TRBV24-1
cdr3_aa: CASSQDVGTGTYSNQPQHF; j_call: TRBJ1-5; v_call: TRBV4-1
cdr3_aa: CASSPPLASQWEQYF; j_call: TRBJ2-7; v_call: TRBV5-6
cdr3_aa: CASGLVGGSSYNEQFF; j_call: TRBJ2-1; v_call: TRBV12-5
cdr3_aa: CASSSTGDPNQPQHF; j_call: TRBJ1-5; v_call: TRBV6-5
cdr3_aa: CASRERRETQYF; j_call: TRBJ2-5; v_call: TRBV6-6
cdr3_aa: CASTPGQVSGELFF; j_call: TRBJ2-2; v_call: TRBV6-1
cdr3_aa: CASSQVGSGGNEQFF; j_call: TRBJ2-1; v_call: TRBV4-3
cdr3_aa: CASSQGKTDTQYF; j_call: TRBJ2-3; v_call: TRBV14
cdr3_aa: CASKLTRQGRETQYF; j_call: TRBJ2-5; v_call: TRBV5-1
cdr3_aa: CASSVGQIATNEKLFF; j_call: TRBJ1-4; v_call: TRBV7-2
cdr3_aa: CASSLHPMNTEAFF; j_call: TRBJ1-1; v_call: TRBV27
cdr3_aa: CSARDFGRQDSYEQYF; j_call: TRBJ2-7; v_call: TRBV20-1
cdr3_aa: CASSPHGNFHF; j_call: TRBJ1-6; v_call: TRBV18
cdr3_aa: CAISESGERRGDTQYF; j_call: TRBJ2-3; v_call: TRBV10-3
cdr3_aa: CSAVRLFPYGYTF; j_call: TRBJ1-2; v_call: TRBV20-1
cdr3_aa: CASSYSAGVEAFF; j_call: TRBJ1-1; v_call: TRBV6-2/TRBV6-3
cdr3_aa: CASRPPLGSGANVLTF; j_call: TRBJ2-6; v_call: TRBV7-9
cdr3_aa: CASSPQNRGTSGSETQYF; j_call: TRBJ2-5; v_call: TRBV27